These 15 T cell receptor beta chains share one sample of origin, sequenced in a study of cytomegalovirus exposure and HLA in healthy donors. The PCR employed 60 Vbeta primers together with 13 Jbeta primers. The assay was immunoSEQ multiplex PCR, and TCRdb's table has in-frame clones only and misses some. The profile shows 85,000 to 130,000 clones, 79% of them singletons. The sample was PBMCs. These receptors came from a female donor in good health and CMV-seropositive.

About this clone: Its ends do not fully match the called genes, so a read error is possible. The chain combines TRBV7-9 with TRBJ1-2; D ambiguous. The CDR3 spans 14 residues. Germline assignment: CDR1 SEHNR and CDR2 FQNEAQ (reference sequence). This CDR3 reads CSSSSQTLSYGYTF. The CDR3 nucleotides read TGTTCCAGCAGCTCACAAACGTTAAGCTATGGCTACACCTTC.

This chain links TRBV5-1 with TRBJ2-3; D is perhaps TRBD2 (7 bases). The CDR3 covers 15 residues. V lost 4 bases to trimming and J lost 5 bases, with 17 bases between them. CDR1 and CDR2 (germline): SGHRS, YFSETQ. CDR3 sequence (DNA): TGCGCCAGCAGCCCTCGGGACACGGGGGGAGATACGCAGTATTTT. This translates into CASSPRDTGGDTQYF.

The chain links TRBV5-4 to TRBJ2-1, with a possible D match to TRBD1 (5 bases). Germline V gives CDR1 SGHNT, CDR2 YYREEE (reference sequence). The length of the CDR3 is 17 residues. V was cut by 3 bases and J by 0 bases, with 16 bases left in between. The CDR3 DNA sequence: TGTGCCAGCAGCTGGTCCCTTACAGGAAGCTCCTACAATGAGCAGTTCTTC. It yields the protein CASSWSLTGSSYNEQFF.

This clone was counted only a few times. This chain links TRBV20-1 with TRBJ1-1; D remains unclear. The CDR3 covers 10 residues. Germline CDR1 DFQATT, CDR2 SNEGSKA (reference sequence). This CDR3 reads CSARLLEAFF. DNA for the CDR3: TGCAGCGCTCGGTTGCTTGAAGCTTTCTTT.

The V gene is TRBV30, the J gene TRBJ2-3; 11 bases map to TRBD2. Germline loops: CDR1 GTSNPN, CDR2 SVGIG (reference sequence). The CDR3 covers 17 residues. The J segment lost 1 base and the V segment lost 0 bases, leaving 6 bases of the junction unmatched. CDR3 protein: CAWSVQLAGVGTDTQYF. CDR3 bases: TGTGCCTGGAGTGTACAACTAGCGGGAGTAGGCACAGATACGCAGTATTTT.

J is TRBJ2-7 and V is TRBV27, with D uncertain. Per the germline V gene, CDR1 is MNHEY and CDR2 is SMNVEV (reference sequence). Trimming removed 6 bases at V and 6 bases at J, with 15 bases between. The CDR3 consists of 13 residues. For the CDR3, the DNA is TGTGCCAGCAGCTCAGGTGGTAGGCGCGAGCAGTACTTC. It is translated as CASSSGGRREQYF.

The chain recombines TRBV15 with TRBJ2-2, with D hard to call. Per germline, CDR1 LNHNV and CDR2 YYDKDF (reference sequence). V shed 0 bases and J shed 5 bases, with 10 bases lying between them. This CDR3 region has 15 residues. The chain's CDR3 is CATSRDGRLTGELFF. For the CDR3, the DNA is TGTGCCACCAGCAGAGATGGAAGACTTACCGGGGAGCTGTTTTTT.

This clone was detected only once. CDR3 in amino acids: CASSEAGGPVIEQYF. The CDR3 nucleotides are TGTGCCAGCAGTGAAGCGGGAGGGCCGGTGATCGAGCAGTACTTC. The chain links TRBV2 to TRBJ2-5; 7 bases agree with TRBD2. The J call may be incorrect, as the DNA end agrees better with TRBJ2-7. Germline V gene sequence: CDR1 SNHLY, CDR2 FYNNEI. There are 15 residues in the CDR3.

The gene calls are TRBV30 and TRBJ2-2; 8 nucleotides line up with TRBD2. CDR1 and CDR2 from the germline V gene are GTSNPN and SVGIG (reference sequence). V dropped 3 bases and J dropped 6; count of bases not matched to a gene: 9. The CDR3 is 15 amino acids. The CDR3 sequence: CAWRSGGRESGELFF. The CDR3 DNA reads as TGTGCCTGGAGGTCGGGGGGGAGGGAGTCCGGGGAGCTGTTTTTT.

This clone was seen once. The chain couples TRBV5-1 to TRBJ1-2, with TRBD1 as a possible D gene (5 bases). The CDR3 runs 17 residues. V shed 0 bases and J shed 4 bases, with 19 bases lying between them. The germline gives CDR1 SGHRS, CDR2 YFSETQ. The CDR3 is CASSLVVGGGSPYGYTF. Here the CDR3 DNA reads TGCGCCAGCAGCTTGGTCGTAGGCGGGGGTTCCCCCTATGGCTACACCTTC.

V gene TRBV4-1 combines with J gene TRBJ2-1; 10 nucleotides match TRBD1. The CDR3 extends over 15 amino acids. The V and J ends lost 4 bases and 10 bases, in that order; junction bases with no gene match: 10. Germline lookup yields CDR1 MGHRA and CDR2 YSYEKL. This chain's CDR3 is CASSPTGTGESEQFF. The CDR3 DNA sequence: TGCGCCAGCAGCCCCACCGGGACAGGGGAATCAGAGCAGTTCTTC.

The J gene is TRBJ2-7, the V gene TRBV4-2; 7 nucleotides line up with TRBD2. J was trimmed by 0 bases and V by 4 bases; bases with no gene match: 9. Germline CDR1 LGHNA, CDR2 YNFKEQ. There are 16 residues in the CDR3. The chain's CDR3 is CASSPLPTSVSYEQYF. CDR3 bases: TGTGCCAGCAGCCCCCTACCCACTAGCGTCTCCTACGAGCAGTACTTC.

The chain recombines TRBV18 with TRBJ1-1, with D maybe TRBD1 (6 bases). Looked up from germline, CDR1 is KGHSH and CDR2 is LQKENI. The CDR3 loop spans 14 amino acids. V was trimmed by 1 base and J by 3 bases, leaving 9 bases between them. The CDR3 bases are TGTGCCAGCTCACCACGACAGGAAGACACTGAAGCTTTCTTT. The encoded protein is CASSPRQEDTEAFF.

The CDR3 nucleotides read TGTGCCAGCAGCTTGTCTAGCGGGGCCTACGAGCAGTACTTC. Translated: CASSLSSGAYEQYF. V usage is TRBV5-4 and J usage is TRBJ2-7, with 9 bases that match TRBD2. Germline values: CDR1 SGHNT, CDR2 YYREEE (reference sequence). This CDR3 is built from 14 residues. Trimming cost V 1 base and J 2 bases; bases outside gene matches: 1.

The chain carries TRBV7-8 and TRBJ2-1; 10 bases match TRBD2. Germline V lookup: CDR1 SGHVS, CDR2 FQNEAQ. The CDR3 runs to 15 residues. V lost 2 bases to trimming and J lost 7 bases; unmatched junction nucleotides: 5. DNA of the CDR3: TGTGCCAGCAGCTTATCGGCTAGCGGGAGTAATGAGCAGTTCTTC. It specifies CASSLSASGSNEQFF. Full variable domain (missing parts from reference TRBV7-8 and TRBJ2-1): GAGVSQSPRYKVAKRGQDVALRCDPISGHVSLFWYQQALGQGPEFLTYFQNEAQLDKSGLPSDRFFAERPEGSVSTLKIQRTQQEDSAVYLCASSLSASGSNEQFFGPGTRLTVL.